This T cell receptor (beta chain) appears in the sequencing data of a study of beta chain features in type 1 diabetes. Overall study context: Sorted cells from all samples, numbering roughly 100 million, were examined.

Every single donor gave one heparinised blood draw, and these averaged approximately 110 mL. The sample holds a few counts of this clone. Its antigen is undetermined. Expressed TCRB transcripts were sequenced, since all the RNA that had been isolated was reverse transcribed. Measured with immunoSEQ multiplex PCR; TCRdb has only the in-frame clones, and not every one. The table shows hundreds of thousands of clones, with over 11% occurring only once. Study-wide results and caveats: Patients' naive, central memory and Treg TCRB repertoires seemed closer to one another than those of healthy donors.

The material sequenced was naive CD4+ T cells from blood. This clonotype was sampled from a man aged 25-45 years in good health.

Here the CDR3 DNA reads TGTGCCAGCAGCTTAAACGGCTACACCTTC. Protein product: CASSLNGYTF. The gene calls are TRBV7-9 and TRBJ1-2; D not certain. Germline V gives CDR1 SEHNR, CDR2 FQNEAQ (reference sequence). There are 10 residues in the CDR3. Trimming removed 2 bases at V and 8 bases at J, with 3 bases between.